This TCR beta chain is from a study of T-cell reconstitution after alpha-beta-depleted transplantation in children. The germline V gene encodes CDR1 SGHRS and CDR2 YFSETQ. This CDR3 comprises 15 residues. Trimming took 4 bases from V and 0 from J, leaving 14 bases between them. For TCRbeta, the library was prepared with unique molecular identifiers. MiXCR was run by TCRdb on the PCR reads, yielding one entry per CDR3 protein. Altogether some 340,000 distinct CDR3 sequences are present, approximately 10% being singletons, with the ten largest covering 2% to 3%. In this sample, this clonotype turned up a few times.

This TCR was sampled from a human donor who donated a stem cell graft to a child with acute lymphoblastic leukemia. Material: PBMCs from the stem cell graft donor, obtained from the stem cell graft. J is TRBJ2-7 and V is TRBV5-1; possible D gene TRBD2, 5 bases. The CDR3 sequence is CASSGNQGSSYEQYF. The CDR3 DNA reads TGCGCCAGCAGCGGTAATCAAGGGAGCTCCTACGAGCAGTACTTC.